This record concerns one T cell receptor beta chain sequence. Antigen specificity is unknown. V was pared by 4 bases and J by 2 bases, with 15 bases of the junction left unmatched. Germline CDR1 and CDR2: SGHAT and FQNNGV. The CDR3 covers 18 residues. Time point specified: after neoadjuvant nivolumab, at surgical resection. These newly diagnosed stage II-IVA oral cavity squamous cell carcinoma patients had no prior systemic or radiation treatment. Survey sequencing of tumors mostly used 4.8 ug DNA, two replicates. Here immunoSEQ multiplex PCR was the method, and the copy in TCRdb shows in-frame clones only, minus some. The data show tens of thousands of clones, around a quarter seen once. This sample was taken from a study of neoadjuvant anti-PD-1 for oral cavity cancer. Turning to the study itself: Patients without progression got a fourth dose around day 43. General observations from the study: Greater tumor shrinkage accompanied bigger post-treatment sizes of preexisting clones.

The chain combines TRBV11-2 with TRBJ1-1; TRBD1 aligns across 8 bases. The sequencing here drew on tumor tissue, taken after nivolumab (anti-PD-1) treatment. This receptor was taken from a person between 40 and 80 years old with oral cavity squamous cell carcinoma. The CDR3 DNA reads TGTGCCAGCAGCTCATCGATCCTCTGGACAGGGACCAACACTGAAGCTTTCTTT. Encoded protein: CASSSSILWTGTNTEAFF.